The rows below give T cell receptor beta chains drawn from one sample of a study of cytomegalovirus exposure and HLA in healthy donors. Method: immunoSEQ multiplex PCR; TCRdb's copy keeps in-frame clones and lacks some. This sample carries 150,000 to 200,000 clones, about 85% of them seen once, and the ten largest clones take around 2.1%. Sequenced material: PBMCs. The source is a man aged 18-30 years in good health and CMV-seropositive. CDR3s include the opening cysteine and the closing phenylalanine or tryptophan. The D gene is left open where the match is weak. Clone size is stated in some rows and not others, as once, few, many or a class when expanded.

v_gene	j_gene	abundance	d_gene	CDR3nt	CDR3aa
TRBV6-1	TRBJ1-2	-	-	TGTGCCATCGAGGGATCCAACTATGGCTACACCTTC	CAIEGSNYGYTF
TRBV28	TRBJ2-7	-	TRBD2	TGTGCCAGCACAACTAGCGGGGGCTACGAGCAGTACTTC	CASTTSGGYEQYF
TRBV7-6	TRBJ2-2	-	-	TGTGCCAGCAGCCAAAAGGGGGGACAGACGCACCCCGGGGAGCTGTTTTTT	CASSQKGGQTHPGELFF
TRBV4-2	TRBJ2-7	-	-	TGTGCCAGCAGCCAAGATTCCGACAGGTTCTACGAGCAGTACTTC	CASSQDSDRFYEQYF
TRBV7-2	TRBJ2-3	-	TRBD1	TGTGCCAGCAGCCCGGACAGGGGGCTCCCAGATACGCAGTATTTT	CASSPDRGLPDTQYF
TRBV2	TRBJ2-7	-	TRBD1	TGTGCCAGCAGAGGGACAGCGAACTACGAGCAGTACTTC	CASRGTANYEQYF
TRBV18	TRBJ2-6	-	-	TGTGCCAGCACGACCCAGATCTCTGGGGCCAACGGCCTGACTTTC	CASTTQISGANGLTF
TRBV20-1	TRBJ1-3	-	-	TGCAGTGCTATTTTAGGAAACACCATATATTTT	CSAILGNTIYF
TRBV9	TRBJ1-2	-	TRBD1	TGTGCCAGCAGCGTAGCAGCCGGATGGGACAGATATCGCCGGGTTGGCGGCTACACCTTC	CASSVAAGWDRYRRVGGYTF
TRBV7-9	TRBJ2-2	-	-	TGTGCCAGCAGCTTAGTAGCCACCGGGGAGCTGTTTTTT	CASSLVATGELFF
TRBV4-2	TRBJ1-1	-	TRBD1	TGTGCCAGCAGCCAAATGACAGGGGCGAACACTGAAGCTTTCTTT	CASSQMTGANTEAFF
TRBV13	TRBJ2-1	-	-	TGTGCCAGCAGCCTTCGGGGGGCGTTAGACAATGAGCAGTTCTTC	CASSLRGALDNEQFF
TRBV1	TRBJ1-2	-	-	TGCACCAGCAGACGACTTCCCAAAATAAGGGGACAGGCCAACCTTTTC	CTSRRLPKIRGQANLF
TRBV5-8	TRBJ1-2	-	TRBD1	TGTGCCAGTGGCCGGGGACAGGGGGACTATGGCTACACCTTC	CASGRGQGDYGYTF
TRBV11-2	TRBJ1-6	-	TRBD1	TGTGCCAGCAGCACACGACAGGGAACCAATTCACCCCTCCACTTT	CASSTRQGTNSPLHF
TRBV6-5	TRBJ1-5	-	-	TGTGCCAGCAGGGTACAGAAAAATCAGCCCCAGCATTTT	CASRVQKNQPQHF
TRBV2	TRBJ1-1	-	TRBD1	TGTGCCAGCAGCCCCAGGACAGGGACGAACACTGAAGCTTTCTTT	CASSPRTGTNTEAFF
TRBV5-1	TRBJ1-1	-	-	TGCGCCAGCAGCTTATCAGGTGAAGCTTTCTTT	CASSLSGEAFF
TRBV5-1	TRBJ2-2	-	TRBD1	TGCGCCAGCAGCCAAGGGGACAGCCCCGGGGAGCTGTTTTTT	CASSQGDSPGELFF
TRBV18	TRBJ1-1	-	-	TGTGCCAGCTCACCAGCCGGGGGGATTAACACTGAAGCTTTCTTT	CASSPAGGINTEAFF
TRBV6-5	TRBJ2-5	-	-	TGTGCCAGCAGTTACTCGGTTCAGGAAGAGACCCAGTACTTC	CASSYSVQEETQYF
TRBV2	TRBJ1-1	-	-	TGTGCCAGCAGTGACAGGGCGAACACTGAAGCTTTCTTT	CASSDRANTEAFF
TRBV4-1	TRBJ2-2	-	TRBD2	TGCGCCAGCAGCCAAGGGCCAGGACTAGCGGGGGGGTACACCGGGGAGCTGTTTTTT	CASSQGPGLAGGYTGELFF
TRBV6-5	TRBJ1-2	-	-	TGTGCCAGCACCGACAGTTTCTATGGCTACACCTTC	CASTDSFYGYTF
TRBV28	TRBJ2-5	-	-	TGTGCCAGCAGTCCGGACAGAATTCAAGAGACCCAGTACTTC	CASSPDRIQETQYF
TRBV4-2	TRBJ2-1	-	-	TGTGCCAGCAGCCAAGATCCCCGGAGCGGCTCCTACAATGAGCAGTTCTTC	CASSQDPRSGSYNEQFF
TRBV27	TRBJ2-1	-	TRBD1	TGTGCCAGCAGTTTATACCCGCAGGGGGACAATGAGCAGTTCTTC	CASSLYPQGDNEQFF
TRBV6-1	TRBJ2-2	few	-	TGTGCCAGCCGCAGTACCGGGACAACCAACGGGGAGCTGTTTTTT	CASRSTGTTNGELFF
TRBV15	TRBJ1-6	-	-	TGTGCCACCAGCAGAGGCACCCTATATAATTCACCCCTCCACTTT	CATSRGTLYNSPLHF
TRBV21-1	TRBJ1-4	-	-	TGTGCCAGCAGCAATAGAGGAGGGGGCGCCGACTCTCACGAAAAACTGTTTTTT	CASSNRGGGADSHEKLFF
TRBV7-9	TRBJ2-7	-	TRBD1	TGTGCCAGCAGCCCCGGGACAGGAGCCTACGAGCAGTACTTC	CASSPGTGAYEQYF
TRBV25-1	TRBJ1-1	-	-	TGTGCCAGCAGCCCTCCTACAGGCTGGAACACTGAAGCTTTCTTT	CASSPPTGWNTEAFF
TRBV7-6	TRBJ1-3	-	-	TGTGCCAGCAGCTTAACAGGGAAGGGAAACACCATATATTTT	CASSLTGKGNTIYF
TRBV7-2	TRBJ1-1	-	-	TGTGCCAGCAGCTTTTTATCAGGGGCCGCTGAAGCTTTCTTT	CASSFLSGAAEAFF
TRBV5-4	TRBJ2-7	-	-	TGTGCCAGCAGCTCCAAAGGAGATTTAGAGCAGTACTTC	CASSSKGDLEQYF
TRBV15	TRBJ2-6	-	-	TGTGCCACCAGCAGAGCCGGTTCTGGGGCCAACGGCCTGACTTTC	CATSRAGSGANGLTF
TRBV7-7	TRBJ2-5	once	TRBD1	TGTGCCAGCACTACAGGGGTCTGGGAGACCCAGTACTTC	CASTTGVWETQYF
TRBV7-9	TRBJ2-1	-	TRBD2	TGTGCCAGCAGCTTAGGGACTAGCGGGGGGGATAAAATCTTC	CASSLGTSGGDKIF
TRBV7-2	TRBJ1-1	-	TRBD1	TGTGCCAGCAGCTTAGAGACAGGGGTCACTGAAGCTTTCTTT	CASSLETGVTEAFF
TRBV15	TRBJ1-3	-	-	TGTGCCACCAGCAGGGACCCGGGGGGTACTGGAAACACCATATATTTT	CATSRDPGGTGNTIYF
TRBV10-1	TRBJ2-7	-	TRBD1	TGCGCCAGCAGTCGACAGGGGTACTCCTACGAGCAGTACTTC	CASSRQGYSYEQYF
TRBV4-1	TRBJ2-5	-	-	TGCGCCAGCGGCCCCTACAGGGCGAAGGAGACCCAGTACTTC	CASGPYRAKETQYF
TRBV6-6	TRBJ1-1	-	-	TGTGCCAGCACCAAAACAGGGCTCACTGAAGCTTTCTTT	CASTKTGLTEAFF
TRBV27	TRBJ1-1	once	TRBD1	TGTGCCAGCAGTTCGGGACAGGGGGCTTTCTTT	CASSSGQGAFF
TRBV7-2	TRBJ2-3	-	TRBD2	TGTGCCAGCAGCTTCGCTAGCGGGGGAGGAGATACGCAGTATTTT	CASSFASGGGDTQYF
TRBV4-3	TRBJ2-3	-	TRBD2	TGCGCCAGCAGCCAAGATTGGCGGGGGGGCACAGATACGCAGTATTTT	CASSQDWRGGTDTQYF
TRBV4-1	TRBJ1-3	-	-	TGCGCCAGCAGCCAAGTTCCTCTGGGAAACACCATATATTTT	CASSQVPLGNTIYF
TRBV18	TRBJ2-1	-	-	TGTGCCAGCTCACTCACGGGATACAATGAGCAGTTCTTC	CASSLTGYNEQFF